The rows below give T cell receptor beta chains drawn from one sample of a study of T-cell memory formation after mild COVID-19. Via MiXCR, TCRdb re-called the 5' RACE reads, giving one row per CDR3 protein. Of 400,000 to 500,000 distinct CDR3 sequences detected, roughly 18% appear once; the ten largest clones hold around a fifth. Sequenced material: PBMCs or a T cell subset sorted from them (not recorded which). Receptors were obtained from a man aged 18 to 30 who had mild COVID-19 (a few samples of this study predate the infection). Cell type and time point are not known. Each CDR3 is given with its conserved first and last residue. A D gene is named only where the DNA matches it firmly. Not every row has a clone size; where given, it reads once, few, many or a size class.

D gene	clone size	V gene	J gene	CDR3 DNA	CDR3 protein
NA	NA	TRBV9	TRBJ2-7	TGTGCCAGCAGCGTAGGAGCAGGGAGTCGCGAGCAGTACTTC	CASSVGAGSREQYF
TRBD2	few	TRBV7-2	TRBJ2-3	TGTGCCAGCAGCTTGGGACTAGCGGGGGGTTCGGGAGATACGCAGTATTTT	CASSLGLAGGSGDTQYF
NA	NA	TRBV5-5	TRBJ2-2	TGTGCCAGCAGCTTGACCCTGGGGCTCGGGGAGCTGTTTTTT	CASSLTLGLGELFF
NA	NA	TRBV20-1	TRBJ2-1	TGCAGTGCTAGACAAAGAACGGTCCGGCGTGGCTCCTACAATGAGCAGTTCTTC	CSARQRTVRRGSYNEQFF
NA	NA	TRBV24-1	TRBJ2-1	TGTGCCACCAGTGACCTACTTTACAATGAGCAGTTCTTC	CATSDLLYNEQFF
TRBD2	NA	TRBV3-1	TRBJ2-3	TGTGCCAGCAGCCAAGTGGCGGGGGGATACACAGATACGCAGTATTTT	CASSQVAGGYTDTQYF
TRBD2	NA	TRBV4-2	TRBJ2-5	TGTGCCAGCAGCCAAGATGCCACTAGCGGGGGCTTCCAAGAGACCCAGTACTTC	CASSQDATSGGFQETQYF
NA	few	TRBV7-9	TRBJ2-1	TGTGCCAGCAGCGGACTGGCGCGACGGTCCAATGAGCAGTTCTTC	CASSGLARRSNEQFF
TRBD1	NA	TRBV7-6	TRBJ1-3	TGTGCCAGCAGCCTTGACAGGGCCTCTGGAAACACCATATATTTT	CASSLDRASGNTIYF
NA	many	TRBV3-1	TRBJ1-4	TGTGCCAGCAGCCAAGCGCGTGTAACTAATGAAAAACTGTTTTTT	CASSQARVTNEKLFF
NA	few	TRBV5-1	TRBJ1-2	TGCGCCAGCAGCATCTCCCTGGAAGTAAGGGTGACTGGCTACACCTTC	CASSISLEVRVTGYTF
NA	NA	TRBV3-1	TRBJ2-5	TGTGCCAGCAGCCCTTACGCGGAGACCCAGTACTTC	CASSPYAETQYF
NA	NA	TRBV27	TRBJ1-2	TGTGCCAGCAGTTGGGCCAGGGGAGGCTTCTACACCTTC	CASSWARGGFYTF
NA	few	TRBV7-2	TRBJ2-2	TGTGCCAGCAGCTTTGAACCTCTAGGCACCGGGGAGCTGTTTTTT	CASSFEPLGTGELFF
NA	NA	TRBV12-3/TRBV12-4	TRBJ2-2	TGTGCCAGCAGTTTAGGTGGGACCTTACTCACCGGGGAGCTGTTTTTT	CASSLGGTLLTGELFF
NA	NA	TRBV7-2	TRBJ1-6	TGTGCCAGCAGACGAATTGGTTCAGTAAATTCACCCCTCCACTTT	CASRRIGSVNSPLHF
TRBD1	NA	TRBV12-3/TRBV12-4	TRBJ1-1	TGTGCCAGCAGGGAAACCGGGACAGGGTATCGAGCTTTCTTT	CASRETGTGYRAFF
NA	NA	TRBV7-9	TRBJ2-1	TGTGCCAGCAGCTCCACTACCGGACTCAATGAGCAGTTCTTC	CASSSTTGLNEQFF
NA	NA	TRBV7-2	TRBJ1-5	TGTGCCAGCAGCTTAGCAAAAGGGCGCAATCAGCCCCAGCATTTT	CASSLAKGRNQPQHF
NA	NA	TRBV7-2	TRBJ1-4	TGTGCCAGCAGCTCCCGGGCCCTTAATGAAAAACTGTTTTTT	CASSSRALNEKLFF
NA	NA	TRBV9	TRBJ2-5	TGTGCCAGCAGCGCCGGCCCGATGGAGACCCAGTACTTC	CASSAGPMETQYF
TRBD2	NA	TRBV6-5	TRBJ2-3	TGTGCCAGCAGTAGGGGACTAGCGGGGGGACGCCCCCAGACTGATACGCAGTATTTT	CASSRGLAGGRPQTDTQYF
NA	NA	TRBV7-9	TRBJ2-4	TGTGCCAGCAGCCGGACAGAGGAATTCGGAGACATTCAGTACTTC	CASSRTEEFGDIQYF
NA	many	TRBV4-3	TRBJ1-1	TGCGCCAGCAGCCCCGGAACGGGCAGCTCCCCTGAAGCTTTCTTT	CASSPGTGSSPEAFF
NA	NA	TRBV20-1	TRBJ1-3	TGCAGTGCTACGCCTCCAGGCTCTGGAAACACCATATATTTT	CSATPPGSGNTIYF
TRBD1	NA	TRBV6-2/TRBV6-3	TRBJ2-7	TGTGCCAGCAGTTACTCCGGGACAGGGGGTTACGAGCAGTACTTC	CASSYSGTGGYEQYF
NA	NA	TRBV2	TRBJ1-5	TGTGCCAGCCAAGATAGCAATCAGCCCCAGCATTTT	CASQDSNQPQHF
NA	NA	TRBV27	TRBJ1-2	TGTGCCAGCAGTTCACAGGGTCGGGGTTATGGCTACACCTTC	CASSSQGRGYGYTF
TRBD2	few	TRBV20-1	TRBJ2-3	TGCAGTGCCCTCGGGCCTAGCGGGGGGGCAGGCCAGTATTTT	CSALGPSGGAGQYF
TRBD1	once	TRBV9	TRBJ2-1	TGTGCCAGCAGCGTAAGGGGGCTTAGCTCCTACAATGAGCAGTTCTTC	CASSVRGLSSYNEQFF
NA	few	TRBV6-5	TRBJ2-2	TGTGCCAGCACTCAAGGTCGGGGATGGGCCGGGGAGCTGTTTTTT	CASTQGRGWAGELFF
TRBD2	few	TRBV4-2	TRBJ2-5	TGTGCCAGCAGCGGTCGGGCGGGGGGAGAGACCCAGTACTTC	CASSGRAGGETQYF
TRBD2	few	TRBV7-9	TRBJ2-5	TGTGCCAGCAGCTTAGGAAGCGGGGGCCAAGAGACCCAGTACTTC	CASSLGSGGQETQYF
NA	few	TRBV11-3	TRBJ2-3	TGTGCCAGCAGCTATACCGGCTCGGATACGCAGTATTTT	CASSYTGSDTQYF
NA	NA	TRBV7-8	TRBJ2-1	TGTGCCAGCAGCTCAAGGGCGGTGGGCAGGGGATCACTTTCCTACAATGAGCAGTTCTTC	CASSSRAVGRGSLSYNEQFF
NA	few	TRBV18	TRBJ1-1	TGTGCCAGCTCCCAGTCGAGAGAAGGGACTGAAGCTTTCTTT	CASSQSREGTEAFF
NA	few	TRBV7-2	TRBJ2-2	TGTGCCAGCAGCTGGAGTTCGGGGGTAGACACCGGGGAGCTGTTTTTT	CASSWSSGVDTGELFF
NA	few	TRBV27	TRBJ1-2	TGTGCCAGCAGTTTTACCGGGGTGTTGGGGGGCTACACCTTC	CASSFTGVLGGYTF
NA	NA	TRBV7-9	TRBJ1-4	TGTGCCAGCAGCTTAACCGGCCAGAATAATGAAAAACTGTTTTTT	CASSLTGQNNEKLFF
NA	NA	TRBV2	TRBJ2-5	TGTGCCAGCGGTCGGAGGGGGGAGACCCAGTACTTC	CASGRRGETQYF
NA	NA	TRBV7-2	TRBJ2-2	TGTGCCAGCAGCTTAGCGGGGGTAGGCGGGGAGCTGTTTTTT	CASSLAGVGGELFF
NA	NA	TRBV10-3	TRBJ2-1	TGTGCCATCAGTGAGTCCTGGCAGGAGCTTAGCAATGAGCAGTTCTTC	CAISESWQELSNEQFF